This entry concerns a single T cell receptor beta chain. The sample is drawn from a study of CD8 T cells in Susac syndrome. The CDR3 has 15 residues. Germline V lookup: CDR1 GTSNPN, CDR2 SVGIG (reference sequence). V shed 1 base, J shed 4 bases, and the junction held 3 bases outside the gene matches. Negative isolation yielded CD8+ and CD4+ T cells; FACS enriched TEMRA cells. With random hexamers, about 0.45 to 1 ug RNA was reverse transcribed. TCRdb independently ran MiXCR on the immunoSEQ multiplex PCR reads; one entry per CDR3 protein. The sample records 150,000 to 200,000 distinct CDR3 sequences, 94% being singletons.

Sequencing was done on a sample of CD4+ T cells from PBMCs. This receptor was identified in a human donor with multiple sclerosis. The chain has TRBV30 and TRBJ1-6, with 8 bases aligning to TRBD1. The CDR3 loop reads CAWSGGQEYNSPLHF. CDR3 DNA sequence: TGTGCCTGGAGTGGGGGACAGGAGTATAATTCACCCCTCCACTTT.